This T cell receptor (beta chain) was recovered during a study of blood T cells in healthy people across ages (dated by TCRdb to the mid-2010s). As for the study more broadly: In model experiments, template switching captured about one uniquely barcoded TCR beta cDNA molecule for every two T cells. For two donors (one aged 18 to 30 and one aged 80 or older), the study analyzed two additional independent replicas of 1 million unique cDNA reads from the same blood draw. Four age groups were formed from the donors: young (average 16 years), middle-aged (approximately 42), aged (62) and long-lived (more than 75). Using deep sequencing normalized with unique cDNA molecular identifiers, the study measured how TCR beta repertoire diversity changes with age. Study-level results and caveats: The percentage of naive T cells measured by flow cytometry correlated strongly with observed TCR beta diversity. Conclusive comparison of naive and antigen-experienced compartments was prevented by the profiling of bulk unsorted PBMCs. Compared with the aged group, the long-lived group had more naive CD4+ T cells, fewer expanded clones and increased TCR diversity, suggesting age selection. Observed TCR beta diversity per million T cells fell roughly linearly with age, and a significant reduction was already apparent by age around 36. Estimates of total diversity based on one million sequenced T cells were considered lower bounds and underestimates. The CMV infection status of donors was not known, potentially confounding age-related changes in expanded clonotypes.

Systemically healthy Caucasian individuals from Russia, 39 in total and aged roughly 6 to 100 years, were included as donors. Each donor gave about 11 milliliters of peripheral blood, drawn into EDTA-treated Vacutainer tubes. Ficoll-Paque density-gradient centrifugation was used to isolate PBMCs, with at least 6 million per sample. Total RNA, at least 6 micrograms per sample, was extracted from PBMCs with Trizol reagent. For every donor, an aliquot of PBMCs went through flow cytometry to measure the percentages of naive CD45RAhigh/CD27high T cells. Library preparation used 5' RACE. TCRdb shows the sequencer as Illumina HiSeq 2500. A second PCR of 7 to 11 cycles was performed with a sample-barcoded 5' primer and a J-beta primer mix. Each TCR beta cDNA molecule received a unique molecular identifier from a template-switch 5' adaptor carrying 12 random nucleotides. Each sample yielded at least 3 million CDR3-containing paired-end reads. First-strand cDNA was synthesized from all RNA with the Mint cDNA synthesis kit, primed by a TRBC-specific oligonucleotide. Following uracil-DNA glycosylase treatment, a first 18-cycle PCR with universal primers M1SS and BC2_uni_R was performed on all cDNA. The paper's data handling went like this. Normalization of each sample was performed by random selection of 1 million high-quality reads, each carrying a distinct molecular identifier. Instead of being binned into consensus sequences, reads that shared molecular identifiers were thrown out. MiTCR, set to a Q25 quality threshold and the strictest error-elimination algorithm, was used for CDR3 identification, clonotype clustering and error correction. A nonparametric unseen species model with Euler transformation was used to estimate a lower bound on total TCR beta diversity. The raw public data were reprocessed by TCRdb itself: fastp quality trimming at Q25, MiXCR clonotype calling, in-frame beta chains only. Rows are unified per CDR3 protein, each entry keeping the most common DNA and genes. V and J calls and clone size were set by TCRdb, not the authors. The sample profile shows more than 450,000 distinct CDR3 sequences; about 29% of them were found once. Under 4.5% of the sample is taken by the ten largest.

The germline V gene provides CDR1 SGHRS and CDR2 YFSETQ. Here V drops 3 bases and J drops 3 bases, and the junction holds 10 bases not matched to any gene. CDR3 length: 17 amino acids, cysteine to phenylalanine. CDR3 DNA only is kept here, 51 bases in frame from base 1. Concerning this clonotype itself: Its binding antigen is unknown. No base quality values were provided; no much bigger clone lies one nucleotide off.

These data are also associated with another study on T cells of mothers and their children. The second study reports: Donors were nine systemically healthy Caucasian individuals: three mothers and their six children. cDNA synthesis used all of the extracted RNA, with approximately 1.4 ug of RNA in each 15 ul reaction. Sample barcodes and 2-4 random nucleotides were added via the M1S primer in the second PCR. More than 8 million TCR beta CDR3 reads were obtained from each mother, and about 3 million reads were obtained from each child. Thymic selection shapes the output of TCR recombination in a similar way in related and unrelated pairs, and inherited differences have a minor effect. Normalized repertoire overlap in related mother-child pairs was always slightly higher than in unrelated mother-child pairs, but the difference was never significant. Persistent microchimeric T cell clones were not detected, at a sensitivity of approximately 100 clones per million clonotypes. The study used deep NGS to compare TCR beta repertoires of mothers and children, seeking features distinguishing related mother-child pairs from unrelated individuals. The mean age was about 38 +/- 4 years for the mothers and approximately 11 +/- 4 years for the children. After adapters were ligated using NEBNext reagents, the libraries underwent 100+100 nt paired-end sequencing on an Illumina HiSeq 2000. Mother and child libraries were prepared a month apart and sequenced in separate runs to prevent cross-contamination. For each donor, between 500,000 and 2,000,000 distinct TCR beta clonotypes were identified. Naive TCR beta clonotypes were estimated from low-frequency clonotypes matched to each donor's FACS-determined naive share, without sorting.

Sequenced: blood. The chain joins TRBV5-1 to TRBJ2-3, with 10 junctional bases fitting TRBD2. This receptor was taken from a boy aged 2 to 9 in good health. The bases are TGCGCCAGCAGCTCCAGTTCCCTAGCGGGAGTGACAGATACGCAGTATTTT. Translation gives CASSSSSLAGVTDTQYF.